Shown below are 32 T cell receptor beta chains from a single sample sequenced in a study of Tregs in tolerant kidney transplant recipients. TCRdb's copy holds only in-frame clones and misses some; the assay was immunoSEQ multiplex PCR. The sample comprises about 87,000 clones, 93% of which are singletons, and approximately 0.5% rests with the top ten. The sequencing used CD4+ T cells from blood, collected before the transplant. These receptors all come from a human donor who received a combined kidney and bone marrow transplant.

The CDR3: CASSADRRETQYF. CDR3 DNA: TGTGCCAGCAGCGCGGACAGGCGAGAGACCCAGTACTTC. The chain combines TRBV7-9 with TRBJ2-5; 7 positions match TRBD1. Germline V CDR1 and CDR2: SEHNR, FQNEAQ (reference sequence). V was pared by 5 bases and J by 4 bases, with 4 bases of the junction left unmatched. This CDR3 region has 13 residues.

This rearrangement joins TRBV7-6 to TRBJ1-4, with 7 nucleotides matching TRBD1. CDR1 SGHVS and CDR2 FNYEAQ come from the germline V gene. The CDR3 sequence is 12 residues long. V lost 5 bases to trimming and J lost 8 bases; unmatched junction nucleotides: 2. Here the CDR3 DNA reads TGTGCCAGCAGCCCCAGGGGGGAAAAACTGTTTTTT. This translates into CASSPRGEKLFF.

This sequence joins TRBV20-1 and TRBJ1-2; 7 bases line up with TRBD1. The CDR3 spans 11 residues. Losses at the gene ends were 6 bases for V and 6 bases for J; bases not matched to a gene: 4. CDR1 and CDR2 (germline): DFQATT, SNEGSKA (reference sequence). The CDR3 bases are TGCAGTGCCGGGACAGCGGATGGCTACACCTTC. It yields the protein CSAGTADGYTF.

V is TRBV11-2 and J is TRBJ2-2; D gene uncertain. Germline CDR1 SGHAT, CDR2 FQNNGV. With 3 bases removed from V and 5 bases from J, the gap between germline ends came to 7 bases. CDR3 length: 13 residues. The CDR3 DNA reads TGTGCCAGCAGCTTTGTACAGACCGGGGAGCTGTTTTTT. As protein: CASSFVQTGELFF.

The chain employs TRBV5-6 and TRBJ1-2, with D possibly being TRBD1 (6 bases). CDR3 size: 13 residues. Trimming left V 0 bases short and J 8 bases short, with 11 bases between. Germline V lookup: CDR1 SGHDT, CDR2 YYEEEE. The CDR3 loop reads CASSLEQGRGYTF. The CDR3 nucleotides read TGTGCCAGCAGCTTGGAACAGGGTAGGGGCTACACCTTC.

This clone came up once. V usage is TRBV10-3 and J usage is TRBJ2-5, with TRBD1 matching over 7 bases. V trimming: 0 bases; J trimming: 3 bases; junction bases outside the gene matches: 4. This CDR3 contains 15 residues. Germline V gene sequence: CDR1 ENHRY, CDR2 SYGVKD. As DNA, the CDR3 is TGTGCCATCAGTGAGTCGGGGACAGTGGAAGAGACCCAGTACTTC. Protein: CAISESGTVEETQYF.

This chain links TRBV30 with TRBJ1-4, with a tentative D call TRBD1 (6 bases). V lost 2 bases and J lost 8, with 21 bases in between. The CDR3 loop spans 16 amino acids. Looked up from germline, CDR1 is GTSNPN and CDR2 is SVGIG (reference sequence). As DNA, the CDR3 is TGTGCCTGGAGTCTACTACTTACAGGGATAAGCGAAAAACTGTTTTTT. Protein: CAWSLLLTGISEKLFF.

V is TRBV10-3 and J is TRBJ2-1, with D possibly matching TRBD2 (5 bases). Deletions cut 8 bases from V and 5 bases from J, with 10 bases between. CDR1 is ENHRY, CDR2 SYGVKD, per germline. CDR3 length: 12 amino acids. CDR3 residues: CAIQRNHNEQFF. The CDR3 DNA follows: TGTGCCATCCAGCGGAACCACAATGAGCAGTTCTTC.

The V call is TRBV5-1, the J call TRBJ2-5; 8 positions match TRBD1. Per the germline V gene, CDR1 is SGHRS and CDR2 is YFSETQ. Trimming at V came to 0 bases and at J to 6 bases, leaving 10 bases not matched to a gene. The CDR3 has 16 residues. The CDR3 protein is CASSLGTGNLAKTQYF. In DNA, the CDR3 is TGCGCCAGCAGCTTGGGGACAGGGAACCTCGCGAAGACCCAGTACTTC.

J is TRBJ1-5 and V is TRBV27; D possibly corresponds to TRBD1 (6 bases). This CDR3 spans 14 amino acids. Germline loops: CDR1 MNHEY, CDR2 SMNVEV (reference sequence). V lost 5 bases and J 2 bases, leaving 10 bases between the germline ends. CDR3 bases: TGTGCCAGCAGTCCAGGGGTCGGCAATCAGCCCCAGCATTTT. Protein: CASSPGVGNQPQHF.

The rearrangement uses TRBV11-2 and TRBJ1-4; D might be TRBD1 (6 bases). This CDR3 is built from 15 residues. V was clipped by 1 base and J by 8 bases, with 14 bases between them. CDR1 and CDR2 from the germline V gene are SGHAT and FQNNGV. The CDR3 region has the DNA TGTGCCAGCAGCTTAGTAAGGGGGTCCCGGGAAAAACTGTTTTTT. This gives the protein CASSLVRGSREKLFF.

This chain uses TRBV18 with TRBJ2-5, with TRBD2 identical over 7 bases. In germline, CDR1 is KGHSH, CDR2 LQKENI. This CDR3 region has 14 residues. V lost 0 bases to trimming and J lost 5 bases; unmatched junction nucleotides: 3. The CDR3 loop is CASSPPAGEETQYF. CDR3 in DNA: TGTGCCAGCTCACCACCTGCGGGGGAGGAGACCCAGTACTTC.

V is TRBV19 and J is TRBJ1-5; D may be TRBD1 (5 bases). With 3 bases removed from V and 4 bases from J, the gap between germline ends came to 13 bases. The CDR3 length is 15 residues. Germline V gene sequence: CDR1 LNHDA, CDR2 SQIVND (reference sequence). The CDR3 is CASSIKGKGNQPQHF. In DNA form, the CDR3 reads TGTGCCAGTAGTATTAAGGGGAAGGGGAATCAGCCCCAGCATTTT.

The CDR3 spells CASSRIQSQTYEQYF. CDR3 DNA sequence: TGCGCCAGCAGCCGAATCCAATCCCAGACCTACGAGCAGTACTTC. The chain joins TRBV5-1 to TRBJ2-7; unclear D gene. CDR1 and CDR2 (germline): SGHRS, YFSETQ. The CDR3 is 15 amino acids. Deletions cut 4 bases from V and 2 bases from J, with 16 bases between.

The rearrangement joins TRBV6-6 to TRBJ2-2; D might be TRBD2 (5 bases). Germline V gene sequence: CDR1 MNHNY, CDR2 SVGAGI (reference sequence). This CDR3 region has 16 residues. The germline V and J ends were trimmed by 4 bases and 3 bases, with 15 bases remaining between them. Written as DNA, the CDR3 is TGTGCCAGCAGTTCCCGAGCGGTTACTTACACCGGGGAGCTGTTTTTT. Its translation: CASSSRAVTYTGELFF.

This clone was observed once. The chain combines TRBV4-1 with TRBJ2-5; 7 bases map to TRBD1. The J call is in doubt because the DNA end fits TRBJ2-7 better. This CDR3 comprises 17 residues. Germline V lookup: CDR1 MGHRA, CDR2 YSYEKL. The CDR3 sequence is CASSQTRDSINPYEQYF. The CDR3 DNA reads as TGCGCCAGCAGCCAAACCCGGGACAGTATTAATCCCTACGAGCAGTACTTC.

The chain is built from TRBV18 and TRBJ2-1, with TRBD2 identical over 7 bases. Trimming cost V 1 base and J 7 bases; bases outside gene matches: 16. This CDR3 contains 18 residues. From germline, CDR1 is KGHSH and CDR2 LQKENI. CDR3 bases: TGTGCCAGCTCACCACGGGATACTAGCGTGGGAATTGGGAATGAGCAGTTCTTC. Protein sequence: CASSPRDTSVGIGNEQFF.

The chain carries TRBV14 and TRBJ1-2; TRBD1 might be the D (6 bases). Germline V gives CDR1 SGHDN, CDR2 FVKESK. This CDR3 has 13 amino acids. Trimming left V 2 bases short and J 8 bases short, with 12 bases between. The CDR3 reads CASSQWQGRGYTF. CDR3 nucleotide sequence: TGTGCCAGCAGCCAATGGCAGGGGAGAGGCTACACCTTC.

The chain uses TRBV5-1 and TRBJ2-7; TRBD2 matches at 15 bases. Trimming removed 4 bases from V and 3 bases from J; junction bases left unmatched: 8. The CDR3 runs 17 residues. Germline V gene sequence: CDR1 SGHRS, CDR2 YFSETQ. Here the CDR3 DNA reads TGCGCCAGCAGCCGGACTAGCGGGAGGGCCTCTGACTACGAGCAGTACTTC. It translates to CASSRTSGRASDYEQYF.

The CDR3 DNA follows: TGCAGCGTTGGGGCCACAGATACGCAGTATTTT. Its protein is CSVGATDTQYF. J is TRBJ2-3 and V is TRBV29-1; D is undetermined. V was cut by 4 bases and J by 2 bases, with 4 bases left in between. This CDR3 is built from 11 residues. Germline assignment: CDR1 SQVTM and CDR2 ANQGSEA.

V is TRBV5-1 and J is TRBJ2-3, with 10 bases that match TRBD2. CDR1 and CDR2 from the germline V gene are SGHRS and YFSETQ. The J segment lost 0 bases and the V segment lost 3 bases, leaving 1 base of the junction unmatched. The length of the CDR3 is 15 residues. CDR3 sequence (DNA): TGCGCCAGCAGCTCTAGCGGGGGTAGCACAGATACGCAGTATTTT. Its translation: CASSSSGGSTDTQYF.

The chain carries TRBV7-2 and TRBJ1-1; weak D call: TRBD1 (5 bases). V lost 8 bases and J 4 bases, leaving 17 bases between the germline ends. CDR3 length: 14 amino acids. Germline V gene lookup returns CDR1 SGHTA and CDR2 FQGNSA. This chain's CDR3 is CASCSRAGGTEAFF. CDR3 coding DNA: TGTGCCAGCTGCTCAAGGGCCGGGGGCACTGAAGCTTTCTTT.

The V call is TRBV7-2, the J call TRBJ1-2; no clear D gene. The CDR3 has 13 amino acids. Trimming removed 6 bases from V and 4 bases from J, with 12 bases in between. Germline V gene sequence: CDR1 SGHTA, CDR2 FQGNSA. CDR3 sequence (DNA): TGTGCCAGCAGTTCTCGGGAGGGCTATGGCTACACCTTC. It is translated as CASSSREGYGYTF.

The chain recombines TRBV7-6 with TRBJ2-5; TRBD1 aligns across 7 bases. The CDR3 runs 17 residues. The germline V gene has CDR1 SGHVS and CDR2 FNYEAQ. Unmatched junction bases numbered 11, after V lost 2 bases and J lost 2 bases. The CDR3: CASSLTTGQFGQETQYF. CDR3 nucleotides: TGTGCCAGCAGCTTAACCACGGGACAGTTCGGGCAAGAGACCCAGTACTTC. The whole variable domain, filled in from reference TRBV7-6 and TRBJ2-5, reads GAGVSQSPRYKVTKRGQDVALRCDPISGHVSLYWYRQALGQGPEFLTYFNYEAQQDKSGLPNDRFSAERPEGSISTLTIQRTEQRDSAMYRCASSLTTGQFGQETQYFGPGTRLLVL.

Notes on this clone: Mismatch with germline at one junction end may stem from a read error. The identical CDR3 is also encoded by other nucleotide sequences in the sample. The chain joins TRBV11-2 to TRBJ1-6, with D unresolved. CDR1 is SGHAT, CDR2 FQNNGV, per germline. The CDR3 is 15 amino acids. The CDR3 is CASSGGSNYNSPLHF. CDR3 in DNA: TGTGCCAGCAGCGGCGGGTCGAACTATAATTCCCCCCTCCACTTT. Looking up the rest from reference TRBV11-2 and TRBJ1-6 gives the full variable domain: EAGVAQSPRYKIIEKRQSVAFWCNPISGHATLYWYQQILGQGPKLLIQFQNNGVVDDSQLPKDRFSAERLKGVDSTLKIQPAKLEDSAVYLCASSGGSNYNSPLHFGNGTRLTVT.

This chain connects TRBV30 to TRBJ2-1; maybe TRBD2 (6 bases). The CDR3 spans 13 residues. The germline V and J ends were trimmed by 1 base and 6 bases, with 10 bases remaining between them. The germline gives CDR1 GTSNPN, CDR2 SVGIG (reference sequence). The CDR3: CAWSGLVINEQFF. The CDR3, as DNA: TGTGCCTGGAGTGGACTAGTAATCAATGAGCAGTTCTTC.

The chain employs TRBV7-6 and TRBJ2-3; 7 bases are a match to TRBD2. Trimming at V came to 5 bases and at J to 5 bases, leaving 25 bases not matched to a gene. Germline V gene data show CDR1 as SGHVS and CDR2 as FNYEAQ. The CDR3 covers 20 residues. The CDR3 DNA follows: TGTGCCAGCAGCCCTCGGACCCCGTCGTCTAGCGGATACAGGTTAGATACGCAGTATTTT. This translates into CASSPRTPSSSGYRLDTQYF.

The V and J genes are TRBV5-1 and TRBJ2-7, with 8 bases identical to TRBD1. This CDR3 is built from 16 residues. Per the germline V gene, CDR1 is SGHRS and CDR2 is YFSETQ. Losses at the gene ends were 0 bases for V and 3 bases for J; bases not matched to a gene: 8. The CDR3 DNA is TGCGCCAGCAGCTTGGAGGGGACAGGTACCCTCTACGAGCAGTACTTC. Its translation is CASSLEGTGTLYEQYF.

The rearrangement links TRBV4-3 to TRBJ2-1, with TRBD1 as a possible D gene (5 bases). CDR3 length: 19 amino acids. Germline lookup yields CDR1 LGHNA and CDR2 YSLEER. V shed 4 bases and J shed 0 bases, with 22 bases lying between them. CDR3 region: CASSRNPKGSQSSYNEQFF. Written as DNA, the CDR3 is TGCGCCAGCAGCCGCAACCCGAAGGGGTCTCAAAGCTCCTACAATGAGCAGTTCTTC.

The chain carries TRBV27 and TRBJ2-7, with 9 bases fitting TRBD2. V was clipped by 3 bases and J by 4 bases; unmatched bases: 7. Germline CDR1 and CDR2: MNHEY and SMNVEV (reference sequence). The CDR3 has 15 residues. The CDR3 protein is CASSFGRGGLYEQYF. The CDR3 DNA reads as TGTGCCAGCAGTTTTGGGCGGGGGGGCCTGTACGAGCAGTACTTC.

In its sample, this clone was seen once. V and J are TRBV11-2 and TRBJ2-2; TRBD2 matches 12 bases. CDR3 size: 19 residues. The ends lost 5 bases at V and 8 bases at J; junction bases unmatched: 18. Germline CDR1 and CDR2: SGHAT and FQNNGV. The CDR3 sequence: CASSPRPPASGRGTGELFF. The CDR3 coding sequence is TGTGCCAGCAGCCCGAGACCCCCCGCTAGCGGGAGGGGGACAGGGGAGCTGTTTTTT.

The V call is TRBV28, the J call TRBJ2-1, with D perhaps TRBD1 (5 bases). The V end lost 10 bases, the J end lost 2 bases, and 9 bases lay between the germline ends. The CDR3 covers 12 residues. Germline CDR1 MDHEN, CDR2 SYDVKM. CDR3 protein: CATSTAYNEQFF. In nucleotides, the CDR3 is TGTGCCACTTCGACAGCCTACAATGAGCAGTTCTTC.